Listed here are 14 T cell receptor beta chains from one sample, sequenced in a study of blood T cell repertoires in COVID-19. Produced via immunoSEQ multiplex PCR; TCRdb's table is partial and in-frame only. The data hold 40,000 or so clones, with 75% to 90% observed a single time. The sequencing sample was made of peripheral blood. These receptors all come from a man aged 25-40 years with active or convalescent COVID-19.

V is TRBV6-5 and J is TRBJ1-5, with 8 bases identical to TRBD1. Germline values: CDR1 MNHEY, CDR2 SVGAGI. V trimming: 10 bases; J trimming: 3 bases; junction bases outside the gene matches: 11. The CDR3 totals 15 residues. CDR3 coding DNA: TGTGCCACCGGACAGGGTTCGGGCGTCAATCAGCCCCAGCATTTT. Translated, it gives CATGQGSGVNQPQHF.

The V and J genes are TRBV5-1 and TRBJ2-1; 11 nucleotides match TRBD2. The CDR3 spans 17 residues. Trimming took 3 bases from V and 6 from J; bases not matched to a gene: 11. Germline assignment: CDR1 SGHRS and CDR2 YFSETQ. CDR3 nucleotide sequence: TGCGCCAGCAGCTCCGCGACAGATCTAGCGGGGGGCAATGAGCAGTTCTTC. It yields the protein CASSSATDLAGGNEQFF.

This clone was observed a few times. The CDR3 DNA reads TGCGCCAGCAGCCTAGAACAGGGAGTGGCCACTGAAGCTTTCTTT. Protein product: CASSLEQGVATEAFF. The chain uses TRBV4-1 and TRBJ1-1; perhaps TRBD1 as D (6 bases). CDR3 length: 15 residues. V was clipped by 4 bases and J by 4 bases, with 16 bases between them. Germline loops: CDR1 MGHRA, CDR2 YSYEKL.

The V and J genes are TRBV30 and TRBJ1-5; 9 bases are a match to TRBD1. The CDR3 is 15 amino acids. CDR1 GTSNPN and CDR2 SVGIG come from the germline V gene (reference sequence). With 4 bases clipped from V and 2 bases from J, the junction kept 6 bases outside the gene matches. CDR3 bases: TGTGCCTGGAATACAGGGGGCGTTGGCAATCAGCCCCAGCATTTT. Amino acid sequence: CAWNTGGVGNQPQHF.

The CDR3 DNA reads TGTGCCAGCTCACAGAGGACAGGTGGGAACACTGAAGCTTTCTTT. This translates into CASSQRTGGNTEAFF. The rearrangement joins TRBV18 to TRBJ1-1; TRBD1 aligns across 7 bases. Germline CDR1 and CDR2: KGHSH and LQKENI. V shed 4 bases and J 1 base; nucleotides not matched to a gene: 6. This CDR3 is built from 15 residues.

This chain uses TRBV12-3 or TRBV12-4 with TRBJ1-1; TRBD1 is a possible D gene (6 bases). CDR3 size: 13 residues. Deletions cut 7 bases from V and 3 bases from J, with 12 bases between. CDR3 sequence: CASKPDSYTEAFF. The CDR3 nucleotides are TGTGCCAGCAAACCGGACAGCTACACTGAAGCTTTCTTT.

The chain employs TRBV5-4 and TRBJ1-2, with TRBD1 identical over 10 bases. The germline V gene has CDR1 SGHNT and CDR2 YYREEE (reference sequence). This CDR3 has 16 amino acids. With 0 bases clipped from V and 3 bases from J, the junction kept 5 bases outside the gene matches. The CDR3 DNA reads as TGTGCCAGCAGCTTGGCCTGGGACAGGGGCGACTATGGCTACACCTTC. This sequence encodes CASSLAWDRGDYGYTF.

Comment on this clone: One end of the junction fails to match germline, which may point to a read error. The chain carries TRBV5-6 and TRBJ1-2, with D unresolved. From germline, CDR1 is SGHDT and CDR2 YYEEEE. The CDR3 runs 12 residues. As DNA, the CDR3 is TGTGCCAGCAGCTTTTACCGGGATGGCTACATCTTC. Translation gives CASSFYRDGYIF.

The V call is TRBV4-3, the J call TRBJ1-5; unclear D gene. The CDR3 is made up of 16 amino acids. V lost 0 bases and J lost 4, with 13 bases in between. The germline gives CDR1 LGHNA, CDR2 YSLEER. The CDR3 reads CASSQEWAELNQPQHF. In DNA, the CDR3 is TGCGCCAGCAGCCAAGAATGGGCCGAGCTAAATCAGCCCCAGCATTTT.

The table lists this clone with a count of one. The V call is TRBV19, the J call TRBJ2-1; 9 positions agree with TRBD2. Germline values: CDR1 LNHDA, CDR2 SQIVND (reference sequence). CDR3 length: 16 amino acids. Losses at the gene ends were 5 bases for V and 1 base for J; bases not matched to a gene: 6. The CDR3 DNA reads TGTGCCAGTAGTTCCTCACTAGCGGGTTCCTACAATGAGCAGTTCTTC. It specifies CASSSSLAGSYNEQFF.

The chain links TRBV7-9 to TRBJ2-1; 11 bases agree with TRBD2. CDR1 is SEHNR, CDR2 FQNEAQ, per germline (reference sequence). With 5 bases clipped from V and 6 bases from J, the junction kept 6 bases outside the gene matches. This CDR3 is 15 amino acids long. The CDR3 reads CASSAGLAETNEQFF. The DNA for the CDR3 is TGTGCCAGCAGCGCGGGACTAGCGGAGACCAATGAGCAGTTCTTC.

The rearrangement uses TRBV4-1 and TRBJ1-4; weak D call: TRBD1 (6 bases). This CDR3 is built from 14 residues. Germline lookup yields CDR1 MGHRA and CDR2 YSYEKL. The germline V and J ends were trimmed by 5 bases and 8 bases, with 15 bases remaining between them. In nucleotides, the CDR3 is TGCGCCAGCAGCACCCCACAGGGAAGGGAAAAACTGTTTTTT. It yields the protein CASSTPQGREKLFF.

This chain connects TRBV5-6 to TRBJ2-1, with D unresolved. Trimming removed 0 bases from V and 6 bases from J, with 13 bases in between. The CDR3 runs 15 residues. Germline CDR1 is SGHDT and CDR2 is YYEEEE. This chain's CDR3 is CASSLVNSRTNEQFF. In DNA form, the CDR3 reads TGTGCCAGCAGCTTGGTGAACAGCAGAACCAATGAGCAGTTCTTC.

CDR3 sequence: CASRGASGSAAYEQYV. Here the CDR3 DNA reads TGTGCCAGCAGGGGAGCAAGCGGGAGTGCGGCCTACGAGCAGTACGTC. The chain employs TRBV11-2 and TRBJ2-7, with 8 positions matching TRBD2. This CDR3 is built from 16 residues. V dropped 6 bases and J dropped 2; count of bases not matched to a gene: 12. Germline V CDR1 and CDR2: SGHAT, FQNNGV.